A single sample is the source of the 8 T cell receptor beta chains below, sequenced in a study of metastatic and nonmetastatic thyroid tumors (dated by TCRdb to 2020 to 2021). No treatment had been received by any patient before thyroid surgery. The library was prepared using PCR. The run used an Illumina HiSeq 4000. The public reads were run again by TCRdb, first through fastp at Q25 and then through MiXCR, and only productive beta chains were kept. The sample table lists 30,000 to 45,000 clones, 20% of them with a count of one. Less than 20% of the sample lies in the top ten. Sequences were obtained from blood. The receptors shown here come from a female donor with papillary thyroid cancer or a benign thyroid nodule (not recorded which). Some clones in this sample may be carry-over from other donors' samples.

The chain couples TRBV4-2 to TRBJ1-2; 9 bases match TRBD1. This CDR3 comprises 16 residues. Germline assignment: CDR1 LGHNA and CDR2 YNFKEQ. The trim removed 10 bases at V and 3 bases at J, leaving 15 bases unmatched. CDR3 DNA sequence: TGTGCCATCATCTCGCCCGGGACAGGGCTTCACTATGGCTACACCTTC. Encoded protein: CAIISPGTGLHYGYTF.

By share, this clone counts as medium-sized. This rearrangement joins TRBV20-1 to TRBJ2-7, with D perhaps matching TRBD1 (8 bases). The CDR3 is made up of 14 amino acids. Germline CDR1 is DFQATT and CDR2 is SNEGSKA (reference sequence). The germline V and J ends were trimmed by 3 bases and 5 bases, with 17 bases remaining between them. CDR3 in amino acids: CSARPTGGGDEQYF. The CDR3 region has the DNA TGCAGTGCTAGGCCCACAGGGGGAGGGGACGAGCAGTACTTC.

There are many counts of this clone. The chain couples TRBV3-1 to TRBJ2-7; D unresolved. Germline loops: CDR1 LGHDT, CDR2 YNNKEL (reference sequence). The CDR3 spans 12 residues. V was shortened by 1 base and J by 2 bases, with 3 bases between the two germline ends. CDR3 nucleotides: TGTGCCAGCAGCCAAGTCCCCTACGAGCAGTACTTC. Protein product: CASSQVPYEQYF.

There are many counts of this clone. Germline is not matched at one junction end, which may reflect a read error. Within the sample, other DNA sequences also encode this same CDR3. The chain uses TRBV6-1 and TRBJ2-2; D ambiguous. Germline V gene sequence: CDR1 MNHNS, CDR2 SASEGT. The CDR3 loop spans 14 amino acids. This CDR3 reads CASSVWQNTGELFF. The CDR3 nucleotides read TGCGCCAGCAGTGTGTGGCAGAACACCGGGGAGCTGTTTTTT.

The gene calls are TRBV7-9 and TRBJ1-2, with D maybe TRBD1 (5 bases). This CDR3 contains 15 residues. Per germline, CDR1 SEHNR and CDR2 FQNEAQ (reference sequence). V was cut by 5 bases and J by 1 base, with 14 bases left in between. As DNA, the CDR3 is TGTGCCAGCAGCGACCTCAGGGCGAATAACTATGGCTACACCTTC. It specifies CASSDLRANNYGYTF. Supplemented by reference TRBV7-9 and TRBJ1-2, the full variable domain reads DTGVSQNPRHKITKRGQNVTFRCDPISEHNRLYWYRQTLGQGPEFLTYFQNEAQLEKSRLLSDRFSAERPKGSFSTLEIQRTEQGDSAMYLCASSDLRANNYGYTFGSGTRLTVV.

A word on this clone: The junction differs from germline at one of its ends, possibly a read error. The chain combines TRBV27 with TRBJ1-1, with TRBD1 as a possible D gene (6 bases). This CDR3 has 13 amino acids. Germline V gene lookup returns CDR1 MNHEY and CDR2 SMNVEV (reference sequence). This CDR3 is CASRSLGHQLHIF. CDR3 coding DNA: TGTGCCAGCAGGTCTTTGGGACATCAGCTACATATCTTT.

This clone is labeled as medium-sized. This rearrangement joins TRBV5-5 to TRBJ2-1, with D hard to call. Trimming removed 0 bases from V and 5 bases from J, with 9 bases in between. Per the germline V gene, CDR1 is SGHKS and CDR2 is YYEKEE (reference sequence). CDR3 size: 14 residues. The DNA of the CDR3 is TGTGCCAGCAGCTTGGCTATAACGGACAATGAGCAGTTCTTC. Amino acid sequence: CASSLAITDNEQFF. Looking up the rest from reference TRBV5-5 and TRBJ2-1 gives the full variable domain: DAGVTQSPTHLIKTRGQQVTLRCSPISGHKSVSWYQQVLGQGPQFIFQYYEKEERGRGNFPDRFSARQFPNYSSELNVNALLLGDSALYLCASSLAITDNEQFFGPGTRLTVL.

The chain has TRBV28 and TRBJ1-4; the D is unclear. This CDR3 comprises 15 residues. Germline assignment: CDR1 MDHEN and CDR2 SYDVKM. Trimming pared 7 bases from V and 5 bases from J, leaving 17 bases between. In nucleotides, the CDR3 is TGTGCCAGCATCCCCGGCTATGCGCCAAATGAAAAACTGTTTTTT. It codes for CASIPGYAPNEKLFF.